This T cell receptor (beta chain) was captured in a study of CD8+CD57+ T cells in acquired aplastic anemia. The use of genomic DNA as template underpinned the TCR beta VDJ and CDR3 profiling. TCRdb analysed the reads with MiXCR anew, one entry per CDR3 protein. The sample consists of over 150,000 distinct CDR3 sequences, just under 45% of them appearing once. This clonotype was recorded at least ten times. Germline values: CDR1 WSHSY, CDR2 SAAADI. V lost 2 bases to trimming and J lost 7 bases; unmatched junction nucleotides: 7. The CDR3 has 16 amino acids. The sample comprised sorted CD4+, CD8+, or CD8+CD57+ T cells (not recorded which) from PBMCs. V and J are TRBV10-2 and TRBJ1-4; 10 positions match TRBD1. The source of this sequence is a human donor in good health. The DNA for the CDR3 is TGCGCCAGCAGTGAGCCAGGGGACAGGGGAGGTGAAAAACTGTTTTTT. This codes for CASSEPGDRGGEKLFF.